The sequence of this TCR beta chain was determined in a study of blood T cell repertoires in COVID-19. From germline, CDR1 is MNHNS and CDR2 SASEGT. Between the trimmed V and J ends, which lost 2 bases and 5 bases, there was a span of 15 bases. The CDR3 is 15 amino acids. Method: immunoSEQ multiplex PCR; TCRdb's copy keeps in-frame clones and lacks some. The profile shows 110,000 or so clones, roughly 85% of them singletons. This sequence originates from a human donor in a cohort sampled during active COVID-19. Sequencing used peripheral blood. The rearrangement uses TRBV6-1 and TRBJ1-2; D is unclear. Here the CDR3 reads CASSELRGAYYGYTF. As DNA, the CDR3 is TGTGCCAGCAGTGAATTGCGGGGAGCCTATTATGGCTACACCTTC.